The 31 T cell receptor beta chains reported below all come from one sample, sequenced in a study of T-cell reconstitution after alpha-beta-depleted transplantation in children. A TCRbeta library incorporating unique molecular identifiers was prepared. TCRdb itself ran the PCR reads through MiXCR, one entry per CDR3 protein. Of roughly 350,000 distinct CDR3 sequences in the sample, about 16% were seen once. The sequencing used PBMCs, mostly from graft donor cells, collected 360 days after TCRalphabeta/CD19-depleted stem cell transplant. The receptors stem from a male patient aged 2 to 9 who had a stem cell transplant for acute lymphoblastic leukemia, so the T cells may come from the graft donor.

V is TRBV11-1 and J is TRBJ2-1, with D possibly being TRBD2 (5 bases). V lost 8 bases and J lost 9, with 11 bases in between. The CDR3 is 11 amino acids. Germline CDR1 is SGHAT and CDR2 is FQDESV (reference sequence). CDR3 bases: TGTGCCAGCGGTGAGGGTACTGAGCAGTTCTTC. It translates to CASGEGTEQFF.

This clonotype was picked up many times. The CDR3 sequence: CASGLVKAKETQYF. In nucleotides, the CDR3 is TGTGCTAGCGGATTGGTCAAGGCGAAAGAGACCCAGTACTTC. The chain combines TRBV7-7 with TRBJ2-5; D might be TRBD2 (6 bases). In germline, CDR1 is SSHAT, CDR2 FNYEAQ (reference sequence). The CDR3 extends over 14 amino acids.

This clonotype has only a few counts. This chain joins TRBV6-1 and TRBJ2-1, with no clear D. Germline loops: CDR1 MNHNS, CDR2 SASEGT. The CDR3 loop spans 15 amino acids. Trimming pared 8 bases from V and 3 bases from J, leaving 17 bases between. CDR3 amino acids: CASSVSRRGYNEQFF. CDR3 DNA sequence: TGTGCCAGCTCTGTTTCGCGCAGAGGCTACAATGAGCAGTTCTTC.

The table lists this clonotype with many counts. This chain connects TRBV20-1 to TRBJ2-1, with D perhaps TRBD2 (5 bases). Germline-derived CDR1 and CDR2 are DFQATT and SNEGSKA (reference sequence). The CDR3 is 12 amino acids. The CDR3 is CSREGSYNEQFF. The CDR3 DNA sequence: TGCAGCCGCGAGGGCTCCTACAATGAGCAGTTCTTC.

This chain uses TRBV7-9 with TRBJ1-1; D not resolved. V was cut by 5 bases and J by 3 bases, with 13 bases left in between. Per germline, CDR1 SEHNR and CDR2 FQNEAQ (reference sequence). The CDR3 consists of 14 residues. For the CDR3, the DNA is TGTGCCAGCAGCCAACCGGTTGGTGACACTGAAGCTTTCTTT. As protein: CASSQPVGDTEAFF.

The table lists this clonotype with a few counts. J is TRBJ2-2 and V is TRBV5-1, with TRBD2 identical over 11 bases. Germline CDR1 reads SGHRS; CDR2 reads YFSETQ. The CDR3 extends over 16 amino acids. The junction had 3 bases not matched to a gene; V was cut back by 4 bases and J by 1 base. The CDR3 loop is CASSITSGRNTGELFF. Written as DNA, the CDR3 is TGCGCCAGCAGCATCACTAGCGGGAGGAACACCGGGGAGCTGTTTTTT.

This clonotype showed up many times. The chain has TRBV3-1 and TRBJ2-1; no firm D call. Trimming took 4 bases from V and 7 from J, leaving 11 bases between them. Germline CDR1 and CDR2: LGHDT and YNNKEL (reference sequence). CDR3 length equals 13 residues. CDR3 coding DNA: TGTGCCAGCAGCCTCTTCGGGCTGAATGAGCAGTTCTTC. This translates into CASSLFGLNEQFF.

The sample holds one count of this clonotype. This chain uses TRBV12-3 or TRBV12-4 with TRBJ2-2; TRBD1 is a possible D gene (6 bases). This CDR3 region has 20 residues. The V and J ends lost 2 bases and 7 bases respectively, with 29 bases between them. CDR3 nucleotide sequence: TGTGCCAGCAGTTTACACTTTAGCCCCTCGAACAGGGAAGGTAACGGGGAGCTGTTTTTT. This gives the protein CASSLHFSPSNREGNGELFF.

This clonotype was counted a few times. The rearrangement links TRBV9 to TRBJ2-2; D perhaps matches TRBD2 (5 bases). Between the trimmed V and J ends, which lost 7 bases and 5 bases, there was a span of 9 bases. This CDR3 comprises 12 residues. Germline assignment: CDR1 SGDLS and CDR2 YYNGEE. The CDR3 protein is CASRRRTGELFF. The DNA for the CDR3 is TGTGCCAGCCGGAGGAGGACCGGGGAGCTGTTTTTT.

This clonotype has just a few counts. The V call is TRBV27, the J call TRBJ2-5, with 10 bases identical to TRBD2. The V and J ends lost 5 bases and 4 bases, in that order; junction bases with no gene match: 7. The CDR3 consists of 15 residues. Germline V gene data show CDR1 as MNHEY and CDR2 as SMNVEV (reference sequence). The CDR3 loop reads CASSPSGSVGETQYF. The CDR3 DNA is TGTGCCAGCAGTCCTAGCGGGAGTGTCGGAGAGACCCAGTACTTC.

This clonotype was seen many times. The V call is TRBV12-3 or TRBV12-4, the J call TRBJ2-7; 8 nucleotides match TRBD2. The V gene end was trimmed by 4 bases and the J gene end by 2 bases; junction bases not matched to a gene: 4. The CDR3 contains 14 residues. Here the CDR3 DNA reads TGTGCCAGCAGTTCGGGACTAGTAGCCTACGAGCAGTACTTC. As protein: CASSSGLVAYEQYF.

This sequence joins TRBV29-1 and TRBJ1-1, with D unresolved. V was pared by 4 bases and J by 1 base, with 10 bases between. Germline values: CDR1 SQVTM, CDR2 ANQGSEA. There are 13 residues in the CDR3. CDR3 DNA: TGCAGCGTTGGGTCGACACCGAACACTGAAGCTTTCTTT. It encodes CSVGSTPNTEAFF.

This clonotype was seen only once. The genes are TRBV7-2 and TRBJ2-7; TRBD2 is a possible D gene (6 bases). The V and J ends lost 2 bases and 1 base respectively, with 15 bases between them. This CDR3 is built from 16 residues. Germline V gene sequence: CDR1 SGHTA, CDR2 FQGNSA. CDR3 sequence: CASSLRFGSASYEQYF. The CDR3 bases are TGTGCCAGCAGCTTAAGGTTCGGGAGTGCTTCCTACGAGCAGTACTTC.

This clonotype was observed a few times. The chain links TRBV9 to TRBJ1-5; 8 positions agree with TRBD1. Looked up from germline, CDR1 is SGDLS and CDR2 is YYNGEE. This CDR3 contains 15 residues. With V trimmed by 0 bases and J by 5 bases, 4 bases remained unmatched. The DNA for the CDR3 is TGTGCCAGCAGCGTAGGGACAGGGATGGATCAGCCCCAGCATTTT. Amino acid sequence: CASSVGTGMDQPQHF.

This clonotype showed up just a few times. The chain uses TRBV29-1 and TRBJ2-5, with TRBD2 as a possible D gene (6 bases). V lost 4 bases, J lost 0 bases, and 9 bases lay in between. Germline loops: CDR1 SQVTM, CDR2 ANQGSEA. The CDR3 runs to 13 residues. CDR3 coding DNA: TGCAGCGTTGCGTGGGACTACCAAGAGACCCAGTACTTC. It is translated as CSVAWDYQETQYF.

This clonotype was seen just once. This may be a read error: a much more frequent sequence differs by one nucleotide. This CDR3 fails to terminate in the conserved phenylalanine or tryptophan, so it likely reflects a read error. V is TRBV20-1 and J is TRBJ2-7; the match to TRBD2 covers 7 bases. V was pared by 2 bases and J by 1 base, with 8 bases of the junction left unmatched. This CDR3 contains 15 residues. Germline V CDR1 and CDR2: DFQATT, SNEGSKA (reference sequence). The CDR3 here is CSARPTASGSYEQYY. CDR3 nucleotides: TGCAGTGCTAGACCCACCGCTAGCGGATCCTACGAGCAGTACTAC.

The V call is TRBV25-1, the J call TRBJ2-5; no firm D call. V was trimmed by 3 bases and J by 0 bases, leaving 2 bases between them. Germline assignment: CDR1 MGHDK and CDR2 SYGVNS. CDR3 size: 12 residues. Here the CDR3 DNA reads TGTGCCAGCAGTGAGGACCAAGAGACCCAGTACTTC. This sequence encodes CASSEDQETQYF. The variable domain in full, with the rest retrieved from reference TRBV25-1 and TRBJ2-5, is EADIYQTPRYLVIGTGKKITLECSQTMGHDKMYWYQQDPGMELHLIHYSYGVNSTEKGDLSSESTVSRIRTEHFPLTLESARPSHTSQYLCASSEDQETQYFGPGTRLLVL.

This clonotype was found many times. J is TRBJ2-3 and V is TRBV7-9; weak D call: TRBD1 (6 bases). The CDR3 is made up of 15 amino acids. The V end lost 6 bases, the J end lost 2 bases, and 15 bases lay between the germline ends. Germline CDR1 is SEHNR and CDR2 is FQNEAQ (reference sequence). The CDR3 nucleotides read TGTGCCAGCAGTCTTTCAGGGGTTCTCACAGATACGCAGTATTTT. Its translation: CASSLSGVLTDTQYF.

V usage is TRBV4-1 and J usage is TRBJ2-1; unclear D gene. This CDR3 is built from 14 residues. V was shortened by 5 bases and J by 8 bases, with 16 bases between the two germline ends. The germline CDR1 and CDR2 sequences are MGHRA and YSYEKL. CDR3 in amino acids: CASSKTKTPDEQFF. The CDR3 bases are TGCGCCAGCAGCAAGACAAAGACTCCTGATGAGCAGTTCTTC.

This chain links TRBV4-3 with TRBJ2-7, with 10 bases identical to TRBD2. CDR1 is LGHNA, CDR2 YSLEER, per germline. The CDR3 length is 16 residues. The ends lost 1 base at V and 7 bases at J; junction bases unmatched: 10. CDR3 protein: CASSQGSGRATWEQYF. DNA for the CDR3: TGCGCCAGCAGCCAAGGAAGCGGGAGGGCCACTTGGGAGCAGTACTTC.

This clonotype has just a few counts. The chain links TRBV12-3 or TRBV12-4 to TRBJ2-1; tentatively, D is TRBD1 or TRBD2 (5 bases each). CDR3 size: 13 residues. The ends were cut back, 5 bases at V and 9 bases at J, with 14 bases in the middle. The CDR3: CASSPRRGSEQFF. In DNA form, the CDR3 reads TGTGCCAGCAGTCCCCGACGGGGCAGTGAGCAGTTCTTC.

This clonotype came up a few times. This chain links TRBV7-6 with TRBJ2-2, with 11 bases lining up with TRBD1. The CDR3 covers 18 residues. CDR1 and CDR2 from the germline V gene are SGHVS and FNYEAQ. Trimming cost V 2 bases and J 6 bases; bases outside gene matches: 11. CDR3 in amino acids: CASSLIFGDRGAPGELFF. The CDR3 nucleotides are TGTGCCAGCAGCTTAATCTTCGGGGACAGGGGGGCCCCCGGGGAGCTGTTTTTT.

The chain employs TRBV7-8 and TRBJ2-2, with D hard to call. Trimming stripped 2 bases from V and 0 bases from J, with 13 bases between. The CDR3 runs to 17 residues. From germline, CDR1 is SGHVS and CDR2 FQNEAQ. The CDR3 DNA is TGTGCCAGCAGCTTACCGGCTCGAAGCGCGAACACCGGGGAGCTGTTTTTT. Amino acid sequence: CASSLPARSANTGELFF.

This CDR3 reads CASSQSEGLGQYF. CDR3 nucleotide sequence: TGTGCCAGCAGCCAATCGGAGGGGCTAGGGCAGTACTTC. The rearrangement links TRBV16 to TRBJ2-7; the D gene is possibly TRBD2 (6 bases). Trimming took 0 bases from V and 9 from J, leaving 12 bases between them. The CDR3 consists of 13 residues. Germline values: CDR1 KGHSY, CDR2 FQNENV.

The V and J genes are TRBV29-1 and TRBJ2-1, with 9 bases fitting TRBD1. The germline V gene has CDR1 SQVTM and CDR2 ANQGSEA. The CDR3 contains 15 residues. The ends lost 6 bases at V and 2 bases at J; junction bases unmatched: 8. The CDR3 sequence is CSVGGQGIAYNEQFF. CDR3 bases: TGCAGCGTAGGGGGACAGGGAATAGCCTACAATGAGCAGTTCTTC.

Worth noting for this clonotype: This could be a read error, since a much larger clone is one nucleotide away. V is TRBV20-1 and J is TRBJ2-1, with D possibly TRBD2 on 6 matching bases. CDR3 size: 17 residues. CDR1 is DFQATT, CDR2 SNEGSKA, per germline (reference sequence). CDR3 bases: TGCTGTGCTAGAGAGCTTACTCGCGGGACGGTTGGGAATGAGCAGTTCTTC. Translation: CCARELTRGTVGNEQFF.

This clonotype was seen a handful of times. The chain recombines TRBV4-1 with TRBJ2-1; the D gene is possibly TRBD1 (6 bases). The V end lost 3 bases, the J end lost 1 base, and 19 bases lay between the germline ends. The CDR3 has 18 residues. Germline CDR1 and CDR2: MGHRA and YSYEKL. The CDR3 DNA follows: TGCGCCAGCAGCCACGGGTATCAGGGGTTGTCATCCTACAATGAGCAGTTCTTC. This translates into CASSHGYQGLSSYNEQFF.

The CDR3 is CASSQTGDYGYTF. The CDR3 DNA follows: TGCGCCAGCAGCCAAACAGGAGACTATGGCTACACCTTC. The chain is built from TRBV4-1 and TRBJ1-2; tentatively, D is TRBD1 (5 bases). The CDR3 spans 13 residues. The V end was cut by 2 bases, the J end by 3 bases, with 7 bases between. Germline-derived CDR1 and CDR2 are MGHRA and YSYEKL.

The rearrangement links TRBV5-1 to TRBJ2-7; the match to TRBD1 covers 8 bases. After removal of 4 bases from V and 2 bases from J, the junction contained 8 bases not matched to a gene. CDR3 length: 15 amino acids. Germline V gene data show CDR1 as SGHRS and CDR2 as YFSETQ. The CDR3, as DNA: TGCGCCAGCAGCCCGGACAGGGATCTTCCCTACGAGCAGTACTTC. Amino acid sequence: CASSPDRDLPYEQYF.

This clonotype was detected only a few times. The chain employs TRBV10-3 and TRBJ2-1; D uncertain. The V gene lost 0 bases and the J gene lost 3 bases, with 6 bases spanning the gap. CDR3 length equals 14 residues. Looked up from germline, CDR1 is ENHRY and CDR2 is SYGVKD. For the CDR3, the DNA is TGTGCCATCAGTGAGTCGGGAAACTACAATGAGCAGTTCTTC. Translated: CAISESGNYNEQFF.

This chain links TRBV19 with TRBJ2-1; TRBD1 is a possible D gene (6 bases). Trimming shortened V by 6 bases and J by 5 bases, and 17 bases separated the two germline ends. This CDR3 is 15 amino acids long. Germline V lookup: CDR1 LNHDA, CDR2 SQIVND (reference sequence). The CDR3 reads CASRRGGSAHNEQFF. CDR3 nucleotide sequence: TGTGCCAGTAGGCGAGGGGGATCTGCACACAATGAGCAGTTCTTC. Full variable domain (rest looked up from reference TRBV19 and TRBJ2-1): DGGITQSPKYLFRKEGQNVTLSCEQNLNHDAMYWYRQDPGQGLRLIYYSQIVNDFQKGDIAEGYSVSREKKESFPLTVTSAQKNPTAFYLCASRRGGSAHNEQFFGPGTRLTVL.